These 17 T cell receptor beta chains were sequenced from one sample in a study of shared T cell receptors in the human thymus (dated by TCRdb to the early 2020s). The receptor library was made with the immunoSEQ multiplex PCR assay. The table comes from immuneACCESS by way of TCRdb, which keeps in-frame sequences with V and J called. Part of the clones is missing from these tables; in studies checked, under half for an unresolved V gene and the rest for unknown reasons. The sample includes approximately 580,000 clones, with about four fifths observed a single time. The leading ten clones occupy roughly 0.013% of the sample. The data also belong to a second study, concerning human thymus T cells.

The sequenced sample consisted of thymocytes. These receptors were taken from a boy under three years old with a congenital heart defect. Donor details come from another sample of the same person, matched by shared clones.

On this clone: One junction end disagrees with the germline gene, perhaps due to a read error. J is TRBJ1-2 and V is TRBV6-5, with a tentative D call TRBD1 (5 bases). Germline lookup yields CDR1 MNHEY and CDR2 SVGAGI. The CDR3 has 13 amino acids. The CDR3, as DNA: TGTGCCGGCAGTCGAGGGGAGGAGTATGGCTACACCTTC. Its translation: CAGSRGEEYGYTF.

The V and J genes are TRBV6-5 and TRBJ2-1; TRBD1 aligns across 10 bases. Germline V gene sequence: CDR1 MNHEY, CDR2 SVGAGI. This CDR3 is built from 15 residues. Trimming at V came to 3 bases and at J to 5 bases, leaving 4 bases not matched to a gene. DNA of the CDR3: TGTGCCAGCAGTTATGGGACAGGGGTACACAATGAGCAGTTCTTC. It specifies CASSYGTGVHNEQFF.

The table lists this clone with a few counts. This rearrangement joins TRBV5-1 to TRBJ2-3; the D gene is possibly TRBD2 (6 bases). The CDR3 is 15 amino acids. Trimming left V 0 bases short and J 4 bases short, with 12 bases between. Germline V lookup: CDR1 SGHRS, CDR2 YFSETQ. The CDR3 DNA follows: TGCGCCAGCAGCTTGGGCCTACTAGCTCCAGATACGCAGTATTTT. This gives the protein CASSLGLLAPDTQYF.

This clone showed up just a few times. The rearrangement uses TRBV28 and TRBJ1-4, with TRBD1 identical over 9 bases. From germline, CDR1 is MDHEN and CDR2 SYDVKM. The CDR3 covers 13 residues. J was trimmed by 10 bases and V by 6 bases; bases with no gene match: 6. CDR3 nucleotide sequence: TGTGCCAGCAGCAAGGACAGGGGTGGAAAACTGTTTTTT. Its translation is CASSKDRGGKLFF.

In DNA, the CDR3 is TGTGTTGTGCGGGTACTCCTCTTGGATACGCAGTATTTT. Translation: CVVRVLLLDTQYF. The chain employs TRBV2 and TRBJ2-3, with a tentative D call TRBD2 (5 bases). Germline values: CDR1 SNHLY, CDR2 FYNNEI. CDR3 length: 13 residues. The full variable domain, with the rest looked up from reference TRBV2 and TRBJ2-3, is EPEVTQTPSHQVTQMGQEVILRCVPISNHLYFYWYRQILGQKVEFLVSFYNNEISEKSEIFDDQFSVERPDGSNFTLKIRSTKLEDSAMYFCVVRVLLLDTQYFGPGTRLTVL.

The J gene is TRBJ2-3, the V gene TRBV18; TRBD2 is a possible D gene (6 bases). This CDR3 region has 12 residues. Per germline, CDR1 KGHSH and CDR2 LQKENI. The V end lost 6 bases, the J end lost 6 bases, and 10 bases lay between the germline ends. The CDR3 here is CASSEAGDTQYF. The DNA of the CDR3 is TGTGCCAGCTCGGAGGCGGGGGATACGCAGTATTTT.

The J gene is TRBJ2-2, the V gene TRBV9; the match to TRBD2 covers 7 bases. Trimming took 7 bases from V and 5 from J; bases not matched to a gene: 2. The CDR3 length is 12 residues. The germline V gene has CDR1 SGDLS and CDR2 YYNGEE. The CDR3 nucleotides read TGTGCCAGCCCGGGGGGTACCGGGGAGCTGTTTTTT. This sequence encodes CASPGGTGELFF.

V is TRBV4-1 and J is TRBJ2-7, with 10 positions matching TRBD1. The J segment lost 3 bases and the V segment lost 3 bases, leaving 8 bases of the junction unmatched. The germline V gene has CDR1 MGHRA and CDR2 YSYEKL. CDR3 length: 16 amino acids. CDR3 residues: CASSQKTGGPLYEQYF. DNA of the CDR3: TGCGCCAGCAGCCAGAAGACAGGGGGCCCCCTCTACGAGCAGTACTTC.

CDR3 in DNA: TGTGCCAGCAGCCTGCTGCGGGAGGGAAACGAGCAGTACTTC. Residues: CASSLLREGNEQYF. The rearrangement joins TRBV27 to TRBJ2-7, with 9 bases fitting TRBD2. Germline trimming cut 6 bases from V and 5 bases from J; bases unmatched to any gene: 8. The V gene's germline CDR1 is MNHEY and CDR2 SMNVEV (reference sequence). The CDR3 has 14 residues.

The rearrangement joins TRBV30 to TRBJ2-5; 9 bases are shared with TRBD1. The J call may be mistaken, given a closer DNA end match to TRBJ2-7. CDR1 and CDR2 (germline): GTSNPN, SVGIG (reference sequence). This CDR3 contains 15 residues. CDR3 DNA sequence: TGTGCCTGGACTCCCCCCCGGGACAGGGCCCACGAGCAGTACTTC. This gives the protein CAWTPPRDRAHEQYF.

This chain links TRBV4-2 with TRBJ2-1; D remains unclear. CDR3 length: 16 residues. CDR1 and CDR2 (germline): LGHNA, YNFKEQ. The V gene lost 1 base and the J gene lost 6 bases, with 16 bases spanning the gap. This chain's CDR3 is CASSQVRPAAANEQFF. The CDR3 coding sequence is TGTGCCAGCAGCCAAGTACGGCCTGCCGCGGCCAATGAGCAGTTCTTC.

Only one count was recorded for this clone. The V and J genes are TRBV6-6 and TRBJ2-1, with TRBD2 matching over 10 bases. Unmatched junction bases numbered 4, after V lost 2 bases and J lost 6 bases. The CDR3 runs 15 residues. CDR1 is MNHNY, CDR2 SVGAGI, per germline (reference sequence). The CDR3 loop is CASSYGLAGANEQFF. Here the CDR3 DNA reads TGTGCCAGCAGTTACGGGCTAGCGGGAGCCAATGAGCAGTTCTTC.

CDR3 bases: TGTGCCAGCAGTGAACTGCTAGCGGCCAACAATGAGCAGTTCTTC. This sequence encodes CASSELLAANNEQFF. This chain connects TRBV2 to TRBJ2-1; TRBD2 matches at 7 bases. The V gene's germline CDR1 is SNHLY and CDR2 FYNNEI. The CDR3 covers 15 residues. Unmatched junction bases numbered 6, after V lost 2 bases and J lost 5 bases.

The chain employs TRBV6-1 and TRBJ2-3, with 7 positions matching TRBD2. This CDR3 comprises 14 residues. The germline gives CDR1 MNHNS, CDR2 SASEGT. J lost 6 bases, V lost 8 bases, and 11 bases had no gene match. CDR3 region: CASQGRGRVDTQYF. In DNA form, the CDR3 reads TGTGCCAGCCAGGGCCGAGGGAGGGTGGATACGCAGTATTTT.

The chain recombines TRBV28 with TRBJ2-3; 8 bases map to TRBD1. The V gene's germline CDR1 is MDHEN and CDR2 SYDVKM. The length of the CDR3 is 15 residues. The J segment lost 4 bases and the V segment lost 5 bases, leaving 8 bases of the junction unmatched. CDR3 residues: CASSPWTGSPDTQYF. The CDR3 DNA is TGTGCCAGCAGTCCCTGGACAGGGTCCCCAGATACGCAGTATTTT.

V and J are TRBV7-8 and TRBJ1-5; the D gene is possibly TRBD1 (6 bases). Germline CDR1 reads SGHVS; CDR2 reads FQNEAQ. V lost 5 bases, J lost 6 bases, and 17 bases lay in between. The CDR3 runs 15 residues. The CDR3 bases are TGTGCCAGCAGCCTAGAGCAGGGGTGGAGTCAGCCCCAGCATTTT. It yields the protein CASSLEQGWSQPQHF. The full variable domain, in which reference TRBV7-8 and TRBJ1-5 provide the parts outside the CDR3, is GAGVSQSPRYKVAKRGQDVALRCDPISGHVSLFWYQQALGQGPEFLTYFQNEAQLDKSGLPSDRFFAERPEGSVSTLKIQRTQQEDSAVYLCASSLEQGWSQPQHFGDGTRLSIL.

This chain uses TRBV7-9 with TRBJ1-2; D is undetermined. This CDR3 contains 15 residues. Germline V CDR1 and CDR2: SEHNR, FQNEAQ (reference sequence). Trimming cost V 5 bases and J 4 bases, with 17 bases left between them. CDR3: CASSGGLGKGYGYTF. CDR3 sequence (DNA): TGTGCCAGCAGCGGAGGTTTGGGAAAAGGCTATGGCTACACCTTC. The variable domain in full, with the rest retrieved from reference TRBV7-9 and TRBJ1-2, is DTGVSQNPRHKITKRGQNVTFRCDPISEHNRLYWYRQTLGQGPEFLTYFQNEAQLEKSRLLSDRFSAERPKGSFSTLEIQRTEQGDSAMYLCASSGGLGKGYGYTFGSGTRLTVV.